The next 28 T cell receptor beta chains were all read from a single sample in a study of T cell responses to AZD1222 COVID-19 vaccine. Only in-frame clones appear in the TCRdb table, and some are missing; sequencing was by immunoSEQ multiplex PCR. Among 150,000 or so clones, 93% were seen once, and the ten largest hold 0.7% to 0.9%. Sequencing was performed on peripheral blood, taken on day 0 of AZD1222 vaccination. The receptor source for this set is an adult in good health.

The CDR3 reads CASSLGQGRSSYNSPLHF. DNA for the CDR3: TGTGCCAGCAGCTTGGGACAGGGACGGTCCTCCTATAATTCACCCCTCCACTTT. The chain combines TRBV7-2 with TRBJ1-6, with 9 positions matching TRBD1. This CDR3 has 18 residues. V shed 3 bases, J shed 0 bases, and the junction held 6 bases outside the gene matches. CDR1 and CDR2 from the germline V gene are SGHTA and FQGNSA.

This chain uses TRBV13 with TRBJ2-7, with TRBD1 matching over 9 bases. V lost 7 bases and J lost 5; bases outside the gene matches: 6. This CDR3 region has 13 residues. Germline-derived CDR1 and CDR2 are PRHDT and FYEKMQ (reference sequence). The CDR3: CASNGQGRNEQYF. CDR3 DNA sequence: TGTGCCAGCAACGGACAGGGGAGGAACGAGCAGTACTTC.

This chain links TRBV4-1 with TRBJ1-1, with D perhaps matching TRBD1 (5 bases). CDR3 length equals 14 residues. The germline gives CDR1 MGHRA, CDR2 YSYEKL. Between the trimmed V and J ends, which lost 1 base and 6 bases, there was a span of 12 bases. CDR3 in amino acids: CASSQGPRAPEAFF. CDR3 in DNA: TGCGCCAGCAGCCAAGGGCCCAGGGCCCCTGAAGCTTTCTTT.

This rearrangement joins TRBV4-2 to TRBJ2-2; TRBD2 might be the D (6 bases). The CDR3 spans 17 residues. Per the germline V gene, CDR1 is LGHNA and CDR2 is YNFKEQ. V lost 0 bases, J lost 2 bases, and 13 bases lay in between. The CDR3 DNA reads as TGTGCCAGCAGCCAAGATATGGAGGGACTTAACACCGGGGAGCTGTTTTTT. It yields the protein CASSQDMEGLNTGELFF.

Written as DNA, the CDR3 is TGTGCCAGCAGTTTCGCAAGGATAGAGACCCAGTACTTC. Its protein product is CASSFARIETQYF. The chain recombines TRBV12-3 or TRBV12-4 with TRBJ2-5; D not certain. Deletions cut 3 bases from V and 4 bases from J, with 9 bases between. The CDR3 loop spans 13 amino acids.

This chain connects TRBV4-1 to TRBJ2-4; D is uncertain. The CDR3 spans 15 residues. Germline V gene sequence: CDR1 MGHRA, CDR2 YSYEKL. The V gene lost 1 base and the J gene lost 0 bases, with 7 bases spanning the gap. CDR3 protein: CASSQVGTAKNIQYF. In DNA, the CDR3 is TGCGCCAGCAGCCAAGTAGGTACAGCCAAAAACATTCAGTACTTC.

The gene calls are TRBV19 and TRBJ1-5, with 7 bases fitting TRBD1. This CDR3 is built from 16 residues. CDR1 and CDR2 from the germline V gene are LNHDA and SQIVND (reference sequence). Trimming took 4 bases from V and 0 from J; bases not matched to a gene: 6. The CDR3: CASSKKTGNSNQPQHF. As DNA, the CDR3 is TGTGCCAGTAGTAAAAAGACAGGGAATAGCAATCAGCCCCAGCATTTT.

The chain has TRBV15 and TRBJ2-7; weak D call: TRBD2 (5 bases). This CDR3 contains 15 residues. V was cut by 4 bases and J by 0 bases, with 13 bases left in between. Germline CDR1 and CDR2: LNHNV and YYDKDF (reference sequence). The CDR3 is CATSNRRTYSYEQYF. As DNA, the CDR3 is TGTGCCACCAGCAATCGCAGGACTTACTCCTACGAGCAGTACTTC.

This clone was seen a few times. The chain is built from TRBV7-3 and TRBJ2-3; no reliable D call. CDR1 SGHTA and CDR2 FQGTGA come from the germline V gene. Trimming left V 1 base short and J 5 bases short, with 10 bases between. The CDR3 runs to 14 residues. Written as DNA, the CDR3 is TGTGCCAGCAGCTTAATGGGGTCCGGAGATACGCAGTATTTT. This sequence encodes CASSLMGSGDTQYF.

V gene TRBV15 combines with J gene TRBJ1-1; no clear D. The germline CDR1 and CDR2 sequences are LNHNV and YYDKDF (reference sequence). This CDR3 has 15 residues. Trimming stripped 3 bases from V and 5 bases from J, with 16 bases between. CDR3 nucleotides: TGTGCCACCAGCAGGGCTCAGCTTATAACTACTGAAGCTTTCTTT. Its protein product is CATSRAQLITTEAFF.

This chain connects TRBV6-5 to TRBJ1-5, with TRBD1 matching over 8 bases. The CDR3 is 15 amino acids. V was clipped by 4 bases and J by 2 bases; unmatched bases: 4. Germline V gene data show CDR1 as MNHEY and CDR2 as SVGAGI. The CDR3 region has the DNA TGTGCCAGCAGTTCCATGACAGGGGGCAATCAGCCCCAGCATTTT. Its protein product is CASSSMTGGNQPQHF.

The chain links TRBV2 to TRBJ2-7; D gene ambiguous. Germline V gene data show CDR1 as SNHLY and CDR2 as FYNNEI. With 6 bases removed from V and 1 base from J, the gap between germline ends came to 13 bases. The CDR3 loop spans 14 amino acids. For the CDR3, the DNA is TGTGCCAGCAGCCCTAGAGTGGAGTCCTACGAGCAGTACTTC. Translating gives CASSPRVESYEQYF.

The chain links TRBV20-1 to TRBJ1-4; D is possibly TRBD1 (6 bases). The CDR3 totals 14 residues. Trimming took off 3 bases at V and 11 bases at J, with 19 bases between the two ends. Germline CDR1 is DFQATT and CDR2 is SNEGSKA (reference sequence). The CDR3 coding sequence is TGCAGTGCTAGTAGGTCAGGGGCAATTAGTAAACTGTTTTTT. It yields the protein CSASRSGAISKLFF.

This sequence joins TRBV9 and TRBJ1-5; a weak D match, TRBD1 (6 bases). There are 15 residues in the CDR3. The germline V gene encodes CDR1 SGDLS and CDR2 YYNGEE. V dropped 4 bases and J dropped 6 bases, with 17 bases sitting between them. CDR3 bases: TGTGCCAGCAGCTCGGCCGGGGGCGCCGGTCAGCCCCAGCATTTT. Its translation: CASSSAGGAGQPQHF. Together with reference TRBV9 and TRBJ1-5, the CDR3 gives the full variable domain: DSGVTQTPKHLITATGQRVTLRCSPRSGDLSVYWYQQSLDQGLQFLIQYYNGEERAKGNILERFSAQQFPDLHSELNLSSLELGDSALYFCASSSAGGAGQPQHFGDGTRLSIL.

The chain carries TRBV12-3 or TRBV12-4 and TRBJ2-7; maybe TRBD2 (5 bases). The CDR3 spans 13 residues. Trimming cost V 6 bases and J 0 bases, with 9 bases left between them. The CDR3 DNA reads as TGTGCCAGCAGGAGCGGTTACTCCTACGAGCAGTACTTC. Its translation: CASRSGYSYEQYF.

The CDR3 region has the DNA TGTGCCTGGAGTGGACAGGGAGTAGGTGGCTACACCTTC. Amino acid sequence: CAWSGQGVGGYTF. The rearrangement links TRBV30 to TRBJ1-2; TRBD1 matches 7 bases. The V and J ends lost 1 base and 7 bases, in that order; junction bases with no gene match: 6. Per the germline V gene, CDR1 is GTSNPN and CDR2 is SVGIG (reference sequence). The CDR3 runs to 13 residues.

The rearrangement joins TRBV28 to TRBJ2-2; TRBD2 might be the D (6 bases). The CDR3 covers 14 residues. V was clipped by 11 bases and J by 1 base, with 14 bases between them. The germline V gene has CDR1 MDHEN and CDR2 SYDVKM. CDR3: CALQRGGNTGELFF. In nucleotides, the CDR3 is TGTGCCCTCCAACGGGGAGGGAACACCGGGGAGCTGTTTTTT. Combining the CDR3 with reference TRBV28 and TRBJ2-2 gives the whole variable domain DVKVTQSSRYLVKRTGEKVFLECVQDMDHENMFWYRQDPGLGLRLIYFSYDVKMKEKGDIPEGYSVSREKKERFSLILESASTNQTSMYLCALQRGGNTGELFFGEGSRLTVL.

The table lists this clone with a count of one. The chain recombines TRBV12-5 with TRBJ2-7, with TRBD1 matching over 9 bases. With 0 bases clipped from V and 3 bases from J, the junction kept 9 bases outside the gene matches. The CDR3 totals 17 residues. Germline V lookup: CDR1 LGHNT, CDR2 FRNRAP. CDR3 DNA: TGTGCTAGTGGTTTGGTAAGAGGACAGGGGATGAACTACGAGCAGTACTTC. Protein product: CASGLVRGQGMNYEQYF.

The genes are TRBV7-9 and TRBJ1-2; 8 nucleotides agree with TRBD1. The CDR3 is 16 amino acids. Germline CDR1 SEHNR, CDR2 FQNEAQ (reference sequence). With 1 base clipped from V and 1 base from J, the junction kept 5 bases outside the gene matches. The CDR3 coding sequence is TGTGCCAGCAGCTTAGACCAGGGGGCCCTTAACTATGGCTACACCTTC. Amino acids: CASSLDQGALNYGYTF.

This chain joins TRBV27 and TRBJ1-2; D is unresolved. The V gene lost 4 bases and the J gene lost 7 bases, with 16 bases spanning the gap. The CDR3 is 14 residues long. Germline assignment: CDR1 MNHEY and CDR2 SMNVEV (reference sequence). The CDR3 protein is CASSSTVLHSGYTF. CDR3 bases: TGTGCCAGCAGTTCAACAGTTTTGCATAGTGGCTACACCTTC.

The chain uses TRBV11-3 and TRBJ1-1; unclear D gene. The V end lost 5 bases, the J end lost 1 base, and 17 bases lay between the germline ends. Germline V gene data show CDR1 as SGHNT and CDR2 as YENEEA. This CDR3 contains 16 residues. CDR3 sequence: CASSQAPMGPNTEAFF. DNA of the CDR3: TGTGCCAGCAGCCAGGCCCCCATGGGCCCGAACACTGAAGCTTTCTTT.

The chain recombines TRBV6-2 or TRBV6-3 with TRBJ2-1; 9 bases are shared with TRBD2. The CDR3 covers 15 residues. Unmatched junction bases numbered 7, after V lost 1 base and J lost 9 bases. Germline V CDR1 and CDR2: MNHEY, SVGEGT. CDR3 in amino acids: CASSYWRGGQGEQFF. The CDR3 DNA reads as TGTGCCAGCAGTTACTGGCGGGGGGGCCAGGGTGAGCAGTTCTTC.

The rearrangement joins TRBV7-2 to TRBJ2-5; D unresolved. The CDR3 sequence is 17 residues long. Trimming removed 1 base at V and 2 bases at J, with 17 bases between. Germline values: CDR1 SGHTA, CDR2 FQGNSA. This chain's CDR3 is CASSLGVPGARQETQYF. Here the CDR3 DNA reads TGTGCCAGCAGCTTAGGTGTCCCTGGCGCGCGACAAGAGACCCAGTACTTC.

This clone occurred once. The chain recombines TRBV10-3 with TRBJ2-1; possibly TRBD2 for D (6 bases). The CDR3 has 15 amino acids. Trimming removed 10 bases from V and 8 bases from J, with 24 bases in between. Germline-derived CDR1 and CDR2 are ENHRY and SYGVKD. CDR3 DNA sequence: TGTGCCAGCGCTACCAGTGGCGGGGCCCTCTATGAGCAGTTCTTC. Translating gives CASATSGGALYEQFF.

The V call is TRBV7-9, the J call TRBJ1-2; 8 nucleotides line up with TRBD1. This CDR3 is built from 12 residues. With 4 bases clipped from V and 12 bases from J, the junction kept 7 bases outside the gene matches. Germline CDR1 is SEHNR and CDR2 is FQNEAQ (reference sequence). The CDR3, as DNA: TGTGCCAGCAGCTCCCGACAGGGGATAGACACCTTC. It codes for CASSSRQGIDTF.

The genes are TRBV20-1 and TRBJ2-7, with a possible D match to TRBD1 (5 bases). Germline CDR1 is DFQATT and CDR2 is SNEGSKA (reference sequence). The CDR3 is made up of 11 amino acids. V gave up 6 bases and J gave up 4 bases, with 10 bases separating them. The CDR3 loop is CSAPTEYEQYF. CDR3 nucleotides: TGCAGTGCCCCGACAGAATACGAGCAGTACTTC.

The chain carries TRBV12-5 and TRBJ2-7; TRBD1 aligns across 9 bases. Unmatched junction bases numbered 17, after V lost 9 bases and J lost 2 bases. Germline V gene data show CDR1 as LGHNT and CDR2 as FRNRAP. The CDR3 is made up of 17 amino acids. The CDR3 here is CASGRGTGSPITYEQYF. The CDR3 nucleotides read TGTGCTAGCGGTCGGGGGACAGGGAGCCCAATTACCTACGAGCAGTACTTC.

The V and J genes are TRBV15 and TRBJ1-6; D is possibly TRBD1 (5 bases). Trimming left V 1 base short and J 2 bases short, with 18 bases between. The germline V gene encodes CDR1 LNHNV and CDR2 YYDKDF (reference sequence). The CDR3 loop spans 19 amino acids. The CDR3 protein is CATSRVRDSRTPYNSPLHF. The CDR3 nucleotides read TGTGCCACCAGCAGAGTTCGGGACTCACGAACTCCCTATAATTCACCCCTCCACTTT.